Each of the 17 T cell receptor beta chains below was sequenced from the same sample in a study of blood T cell repertoires in COVID-19. Profiling relied on immunoSEQ multiplex PCR, and the TCRdb table lists in-frame clones only, not all of them. The sample lists around 42,000 clones, around 85% occurring once. The sequenced material came from peripheral blood. The receptors derive from a human donor in a cohort sampled during active COVID-19.

This clone was detected only a few times. The CDR3, as DNA: TGTGCCAGCAGCTTAGGGGTCGGGGGTCAGCCCCAGCATTTT. Its translation is CASSLGVGGQPQHF. J is TRBJ1-5 and V is TRBV7-9, with D possibly matching TRBD1 (5 bases). Trimming shortened V by 1 base and J by 6 bases, and 10 bases separated the two germline ends. The V gene's germline CDR1 is SEHNR and CDR2 FQNEAQ (reference sequence). This CDR3 is built from 14 residues.

V gene TRBV7-3 combines with J gene TRBJ2-3, with 7 bases that match TRBD2. Losses at the gene ends were 5 bases for V and 3 bases for J; bases not matched to a gene: 2. The CDR3 spans 13 residues. Germline values: CDR1 SGHTA, CDR2 FQGTGA. The CDR3 protein is CASSKAGTDTQYF. The DNA of the CDR3 is TGTGCCAGCAGCAAAGCGGGGACAGATACGCAGTATTTT. Full variable domain (rest looked up from reference TRBV7-3 and TRBJ2-3): GAGVSQTPSNKVTEKGKYVELRCDPISGHTALYWYRQSLGQGPEFLIYFQGTGAADDSGLPNDRFFAVRPEGSVSTLKIQRTERGDSAVYLCASSKAGTDTQYFGPGTRLTVL.

The chain is built from TRBV5-6 and TRBJ1-1; D gene uncertain. CDR3 length: 12 amino acids. Looked up from germline, CDR1 is SGHDT and CDR2 is YYEEEE. Trimming stripped 1 base from V and 5 bases from J, with 6 bases between. In DNA, the CDR3 is TGTGCCAGCAGCTTGTCCAGAACTGAAGCTTTCTTT. Protein product: CASSLSRTEAFF.

This clone is labeled as medium-sized. This rearrangement joins TRBV7-6 to TRBJ2-2, with TRBD1 matching 10 bases. Germline assignment: CDR1 SGHVS and CDR2 FNYEAQ. This CDR3 comprises 15 residues. Unmatched junction bases numbered 4, after V lost 6 bases and J lost 3 bases. CDR3 nucleotides: TGTGCCAGCAGGTCCGGGACAGGGGACACCGGGGAGCTGTTTTTT. Translated, it gives CASRSGTGDTGELFF.

This chain joins TRBV18 and TRBJ1-5, with 9 bases that match TRBD1. J gave up 4 bases and V 3 bases, and 4 bases lay outside the gene matches. The CDR3 has 15 residues. Germline V CDR1 and CDR2: KGHSH, LQKENI. As DNA, the CDR3 is TGTGCCAGCTCACCTACAGGGGGCCGGAATCAGCCCCAGCATTTT. This sequence encodes CASSPTGGRNQPQHF.

The chain has TRBV2 and TRBJ2-3; D may be TRBD1 (5 bases). In germline, CDR1 is SNHLY, CDR2 FYNNEI. V lost 5 bases, J lost 0 bases, and 12 bases lay in between. This CDR3 region has 15 residues. CDR3 nucleotides: TGTGCCAGCAGTTTAGGGGCCAGCAGCACAGATACGCAGTATTTT. Translating gives CASSLGASSTDTQYF.

The rearrangement joins TRBV10-2 to TRBJ2-7; D call uncertain. Germline V lookup: CDR1 WSHSY, CDR2 SAAADI. This CDR3 spans 11 amino acids. V lost 2 bases and J 6 bases, leaving 5 bases between the germline ends. CDR3 protein: CASSETSEQYF. DNA of the CDR3: TGCGCCAGCAGTGAGACGAGCGAGCAGTACTTC.

V and J are TRBV6-6 and TRBJ2-7; D remains unclear. From germline, CDR1 is MNHNY and CDR2 SVGAGI (reference sequence). Deletions cut 7 bases from V and 7 bases from J, with 17 bases between. The CDR3 has 13 amino acids. The CDR3: CASTRPDLREQYF. The CDR3 DNA sequence: TGTGCCAGCACCAGACCGGATTTGCGGGAGCAGTACTTC.

The chain recombines TRBV19 with TRBJ2-1, with 14 bases matching TRBD2. The CDR3 length is 17 residues. The trim removed 6 bases at V and 10 bases at J, leaving 14 bases unmatched. Germline-derived CDR1 and CDR2 are LNHDA and SQIVND (reference sequence). The CDR3 is CASSLHSTSGGVGEQFF. In DNA form, the CDR3 reads TGTGCCAGTAGCCTTCACTCGACTAGCGGGGGGGTCGGCGAGCAGTTCTTC.

This rearrangement joins TRBV5-8 to TRBJ2-7, with TRBD1 identical over 9 bases. The CDR3 loop spans 13 amino acids. Per the germline V gene, CDR1 is SGHTS and CDR2 is YDEGEE. Losses at the gene ends were 2 bases for V and 6 bases for J; bases not matched to a gene: 3. CDR3 DNA: TGTGCCAGCAGCTTCGACAGGGGGACCGAGCAGTACTTC. Protein sequence: CASSFDRGTEQYF.

The chain links TRBV15 to TRBJ2-7, with D perhaps matching TRBD1 (8 bases). The germline gives CDR1 LNHNV, CDR2 YYDKDF (reference sequence). V lost 4 bases and J lost 3, with 13 bases in between. This CDR3 contains 14 residues. The CDR3 loop reads CATSIYRGGYEQYF. DNA for the CDR3: TGTGCCACCAGCATTTACAGGGGGGGCTACGAGCAGTACTTC.

This clone was detected a few times. The chain couples TRBV10-1 to TRBJ2-1; 8 positions agree with TRBD2. Germline V gene lookup returns CDR1 WNHNN and CDR2 SYGVQD (reference sequence). The CDR3 extends over 16 amino acids. Unmatched junction bases numbered 8, after V lost 5 bases and J lost 2 bases. The CDR3 is CASSPGRGVTYNEQFF. CDR3 DNA: TGCGCCAGCAGTCCGGGGCGGGGGGTCACCTACAATGAGCAGTTCTTC.

The chain links TRBV25-1 to TRBJ2-1; TRBD1 is a possible D gene (6 bases). Trimming took off 2 bases at V and 6 bases at J, with 11 bases between the two ends. The CDR3 has 14 residues. Germline V gene data show CDR1 as MGHDK and CDR2 as SYGVNS. CDR3 loop: CASSEGQGFNEQFF. The CDR3, as DNA: TGTGCCAGCAGTGAAGGGCAGGGGTTCAATGAGCAGTTCTTC.

This clone appeared a few times. The V gene is TRBV10-1, the J gene TRBJ2-7; 8 bases map to TRBD1. Germline CDR1 and CDR2: WNHNN and SYGVQD (reference sequence). This CDR3 comprises 15 residues. J lost 2 bases, V lost 2 bases, and 5 bases had no gene match. CDR3 sequence: CASSEKTGDTYEQYF. DNA for the CDR3: TGCGCCAGCAGTGAGAAGACAGGGGATACCTACGAGCAGTACTTC.

This chain connects TRBV9 to TRBJ2-1, with a weak D call TRBD2 (6 bases). Per the germline V gene, CDR1 is SGDLS and CDR2 is YYNGEE. This CDR3 spans 16 amino acids. Trimming cost V 0 bases and J 2 bases, with 12 bases left between them. The CDR3 DNA reads TGTGCCAGCAGCGTAGAGAGGCTAGCGCCCTACAATGAGCAGTTCTTC. This translates into CASSVERLAPYNEQFF.

This rearrangement joins TRBV25-1 to TRBJ2-5, with TRBD2 identical over 10 bases. Per the germline V gene, CDR1 is MGHDK and CDR2 is SYGVNS. Germline trimming cut 5 bases from V and 4 bases from J; bases unmatched to any gene: 10. CDR3 size: 16 residues. CDR3 in DNA: TGTGCCAGCAGTTTAAGCGGGGGGGCCGCGGTAGAGACCCAGTACTTC. It yields the protein CASSLSGGAAVETQYF.

This clone was seen once. The CDR3 nucleotides are TGTGCCAGCAATCCCCTACGGGGGCGGGGGGCTACAGATACGCAGTATTTT. This encodes CASNPLRGRGATDTQYF. The chain couples TRBV28 to TRBJ2-3; 8 bases match TRBD2. V lost 7 bases and J lost 3; bases outside the gene matches: 15. This CDR3 is 17 amino acids long. Germline CDR1 MDHEN, CDR2 SYDVKM. Together with reference TRBV28 and TRBJ2-3, the CDR3 gives the full variable domain: DVKVTQSSRYLVKRTGEKVFLECVQDMDHENMFWYRQDPGLGLRLIYFSYDVKMKEKGDIPEGYSVSREKKERFSLILESASTNQTSMYLCASNPLRGRGATDTQYFGPGTRLTVL.